Sequencing of this T cell receptor beta chain was carried out in a study of post-analysis software for immune sequencing data. About the study: Several disease courses (relapsing-remitting, secondary progressive and progressive-relapsing) of multiple sclerosis were included. The study's findings and limits: Versus controls, multiple sclerosis patients showed significantly lower diversity (normalized Chao1). Higher frequency in patients than in controls was seen for a handful of TRBV segments, with TRBV5-6, TRBV5-1 and TRBV20-1 among them. Samples prepared in the same batch strongly co-clustered by F measure.

This CDR3 has 13 residues. With 5 bases removed from V and 0 bases from J, the gap between germline ends came to 8 bases. Germline-derived CDR1 and CDR2 are DFQATT and SNEGSKA (reference sequence). In regard to this clonotype: The antigen remains unidentified.

The TCR beta cDNA libraries contained unique molecular identifiers. When about 0.85 to 11 million T cells were used, they gave about 550,000 cDNA molecules. MiXCR, applied by TCRdb to the PCR reads, yields one record per CDR3 protein. This table has 450,000 to 650,000 distinct CDR3 sequences, roughly 47% appearing once. The sample taken for sequencing was blood. The sequence came from a girl aged 5-17 years with multiple sclerosis. V is TRBV20-1 and J is TRBJ1-5; D unresolved. CDR3 in amino acids: CSAPTDSNQPQHF. CDR3 in DNA: TGCAGTGCTCCGACTGATAGCAATCAGCCCCAGCATTTT.